Shown below are 16 T cell receptor beta chains from a single sample sequenced in a study of shared clonotypes between healthy human individuals. Profiling relied on immunoSEQ multiplex PCR, and the TCRdb table lists in-frame clones only, not all of them. This table has 2 million to 2.5 million clones, approximately 93% appearing once. The source material was naive CD4+ T cells from PBMCs. Subset meaning: CD45RA+ positively selected. These receptors were obtained from a man aged 18 to 29 in good health. Some clones in this sample may be carry-over from other donors' samples.

The CDR3 is CASSPGSGYNEQFF. CDR3 sequence (DNA): TGCGCCAGCAGCCCTGGGAGTGGCTACAATGAGCAGTTCTTC. The chain links TRBV5-1 to TRBJ2-1; perhaps TRBD2 as D (5 bases). Germline V CDR1 and CDR2: SGHRS, YFSETQ. This CDR3 spans 14 amino acids. The V gene lost 4 bases and the J gene lost 3 bases, with 11 bases spanning the gap. The variable domain in full, with the rest retrieved from reference TRBV5-1 and TRBJ2-1, is KAGVTQTPRYLIKTRGQQVTLSCSPISGHRSVSWYQQTPGQGLQFLFEYFSETQRNKGNFPGRFSGRQFSNSRSEMNVSTLELGDSALYLCASSPGSGYNEQFFGPGTRLTVL.

The V and J genes are TRBV4-1 and TRBJ2-7, with no clear D. The germline CDR1 and CDR2 sequences are MGHRA and YSYEKL. CDR3 length equals 16 residues. Trimming pared 0 bases from V and 0 bases from J, leaving 12 bases between. CDR3 amino acids: CASSQDGKGASYEQYF. DNA of the CDR3: TGCGCCAGCAGCCAAGATGGTAAAGGCGCCTCCTACGAGCAGTACTTC.

On this clone itself: The same CDR3 also results from other DNA sequences found in this sample. The genes are TRBV7-2 and TRBJ2-5, with 8 bases identical to TRBD1. V was pared by 3 bases and J by 5 bases, with 5 bases of the junction left unmatched. CDR3 length: 14 amino acids. Germline V gives CDR1 SGHTA, CDR2 FQGNSA. The CDR3 is CASSFDRGTETQYF. Here the CDR3 DNA reads TGTGCCAGCAGCTTTGACAGGGGAACGGAGACCCAGTACTTC.

The chain employs TRBV27 and TRBJ2-1; no definite D call. The CDR3 runs to 16 residues. V gave up 5 bases and J gave up 0 bases, with 14 bases separating them. CDR1 and CDR2 (germline): MNHEY, SMNVEV (reference sequence). CDR3 sequence: CASSRYSLYSYNEQFF. For the CDR3, the DNA is TGTGCCAGCAGTCGGTACTCACTTTACTCCTACAATGAGCAGTTCTTC.

The genes are TRBV11-2 and TRBJ1-1; possible D gene TRBD1, 5 bases. Germline V CDR1 and CDR2: SGHAT, FQNNGV. Trimming left V 5 bases short and J 5 bases short, with 12 bases between. The CDR3 runs to 13 residues. The CDR3 loop reads CASSRPGGTEAFF. For the CDR3, the DNA is TGTGCCAGCAGCCGGCCGGGGGGTACTGAAGCTTTCTTT.

About this clone: The sample has other DNA sequences that encode this CDR3 too. This rearrangement joins TRBV18 to TRBJ2-3; D remains unclear. The germline V and J ends were trimmed by 6 bases and 0 bases, with 4 bases remaining between them. The CDR3 totals 12 residues. The V gene's germline CDR1 is KGHSH and CDR2 LQKENI. CDR3: CASSDSTDTQYF. The CDR3 DNA is TGTGCCAGCTCGGATAGCACAGATACGCAGTATTTT.

This chain connects TRBV6-6 to TRBJ1-4, with 11 nucleotides matching TRBD1. V shed 8 bases, J shed 8 bases, and the junction held 10 bases outside the gene matches. Germline V gene sequence: CDR1 MNHNY, CDR2 SVGAGI (reference sequence). This CDR3 region has 15 residues. CDR3 in amino acids: CASRNPGQGGEKLFF. CDR3 DNA: TGTGCCAGCCGAAACCCGGGACAGGGGGGAGAAAAACTGTTTTTT.

Turning to this clone: Within the sample, other DNA sequences also encode this same CDR3. This sequence joins TRBV10-3 and TRBJ2-7, with 8 bases fitting TRBD2. The V segment lost 2 bases and the J segment 0 bases; nucleotides outside the gene matches: 0. The CDR3 contains 14 residues. Germline CDR1 reads ENHRY; CDR2 reads SYGVKD. The CDR3 reads CAISESGGSYEQYF. CDR3 DNA: TGTGCCATCAGTGAGAGCGGGGGCTCCTACGAGCAGTACTTC.

This clone appeared once. The gene calls are TRBV7-3 and TRBJ2-3, with 12 positions matching TRBD2. V lost 2 bases to trimming and J lost 5 bases; unmatched junction nucleotides: 8. The CDR3 covers 17 residues. Per the germline V gene, CDR1 is SGHTA and CDR2 is FQGTGA. CDR3 sequence reads: CASSLEPGLAGQDTQYF. CDR3 nucleotide sequence: TGTGCCAGCAGCTTAGAACCGGGACTAGCGGGCCAAGATACGCAGTATTTT.

CDR3 DNA sequence: TGTGCCTGGAGTGTAGAACGCCAGGGCGCTGAAGCTTTCTTT. The encoded protein is CAWSVERQGAEAFF. The J gene is TRBJ1-1, the V gene TRBV30; D possibly corresponds to TRBD1 (5 bases). Germline assignment: CDR1 GTSNPN and CDR2 SVGIG (reference sequence). V gave up 0 bases and J gave up 6 bases, with 14 bases separating them. The CDR3 sequence is 14 residues long.

The gene calls are TRBV4-2 and TRBJ2-7, with D possibly matching TRBD2 (6 bases). This CDR3 is 15 amino acids long. The V end was cut by 0 bases, the J end by 3 bases, with 12 bases between. Per germline, CDR1 LGHNA and CDR2 YNFKEQ. Written as DNA, the CDR3 is TGTGCCAGCAGCCAAGATGGGGGGAGAGGCTACGAGCAGTACTTC. Translation: CASSQDGGRGYEQYF.

The chain links TRBV7-3 to TRBJ2-2; D might be TRBD1 (5 bases). V was trimmed by 5 bases and J by 4 bases, leaving 11 bases between them. The CDR3 has 14 amino acids. CDR1 is SGHTA, CDR2 FQGTGA, per germline. The DNA of the CDR3 is TGTGCCAGCAGCCGCCTAACAGGCACCGGGGAGCTGTTTTTT. Protein sequence: CASSRLTGTGELFF.

This clone showed up just once. The rearrangement uses TRBV7-9 and TRBJ1-1; weak D call: TRBD1 (5 bases). The CDR3 totals 14 residues. Germline CDR1 is SEHNR and CDR2 is FQNEAQ (reference sequence). Trimming removed 3 bases from V and 7 bases from J, with 15 bases in between. The CDR3 protein is CASSFPGGRGEAFF. In DNA form, the CDR3 reads TGTGCCAGCAGCTTCCCGGGGGGACGGGGTGAAGCTTTCTTT. Filled out from reference TRBV7-9 and TRBJ1-1, the complete variable domain reads DTGVSQNPRHKITKRGQNVTFRCDPISEHNRLYWYRQTLGQGPEFLTYFQNEAQLEKSRLLSDRFSAERPKGSFSTLEIQRTEQGDSAMYLCASSFPGGRGEAFFGQGTRLTVV.

V and J are TRBV11-3 and TRBJ2-2, with D possibly TRBD2 on 7 matching bases. The germline V gene encodes CDR1 SGHNT and CDR2 YENEEA. V shed 3 bases and J shed 0 bases, with 11 bases lying between them. The CDR3 length is 16 residues. The CDR3 reads CASSLGGTSNTGELFF. CDR3 DNA sequence: TGTGCCAGCAGCTTGGGGGGGACATCGAACACCGGGGAGCTGTTTTTT.

The chain is built from TRBV28 and TRBJ1-1; D unresolved. The ends were cut back, 6 bases at V and 0 bases at J, with 8 bases in the middle. This CDR3 is built from 13 residues. Per germline, CDR1 MDHEN and CDR2 SYDVKM. CDR3 sequence reads: CASSLNMNTEAFF. As DNA, the CDR3 is TGTGCCAGCAGCCTTAATATGAACACTGAAGCTTTCTTT. Looking up the rest from reference TRBV28 and TRBJ1-1 gives the full variable domain: DVKVTQSSRYLVKRTGEKVFLECVQDMDHENMFWYRQDPGLGLRLIYFSYDVKMKEKGDIPEGYSVSREKKERFSLILESASTNQTSMYLCASSLNMNTEAFFGQGTRLTVV.

V is TRBV6-1 and J is TRBJ2-5, with TRBD1 as a possible D gene (5 bases). The germline CDR1 and CDR2 sequences are MNHNS and SASEGT. Trimming took 6 bases from V and 9 from J, leaving 17 bases between them. This CDR3 comprises 13 residues. DNA of the CDR3: TGTGCCAGCAGAGCGACTCGAGAAGGGGCCCAGTACTTC. Protein: CASRATREGAQYF.